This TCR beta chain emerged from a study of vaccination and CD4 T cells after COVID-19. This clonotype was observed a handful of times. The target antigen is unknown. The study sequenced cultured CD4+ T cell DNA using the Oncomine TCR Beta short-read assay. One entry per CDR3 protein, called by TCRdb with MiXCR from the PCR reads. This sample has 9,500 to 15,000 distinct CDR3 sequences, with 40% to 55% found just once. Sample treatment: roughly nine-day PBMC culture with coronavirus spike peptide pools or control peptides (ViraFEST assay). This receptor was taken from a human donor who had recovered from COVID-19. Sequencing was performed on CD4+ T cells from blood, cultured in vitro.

As DNA, the CDR3 is TGTGCCAGCAGCCACGGGACTAGGTCCTACGAGCAGTACTTC. It specifies CASSHGTRSYEQYF. This chain joins TRBV7-2 and TRBJ2-7; 8 nucleotides line up with TRBD2. The germline V gene encodes CDR1 SGHTA and CDR2 FQGNSA. The V segment lost 5 bases and the J segment 1 base; nucleotides outside the gene matches: 4. The CDR3 totals 14 residues.